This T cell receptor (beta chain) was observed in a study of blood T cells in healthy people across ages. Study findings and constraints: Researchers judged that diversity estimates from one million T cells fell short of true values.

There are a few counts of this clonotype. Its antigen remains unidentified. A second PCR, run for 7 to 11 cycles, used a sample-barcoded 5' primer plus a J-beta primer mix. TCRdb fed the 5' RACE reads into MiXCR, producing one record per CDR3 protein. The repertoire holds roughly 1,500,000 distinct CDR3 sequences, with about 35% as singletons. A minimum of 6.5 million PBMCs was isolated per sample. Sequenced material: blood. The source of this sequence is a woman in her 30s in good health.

The CDR3 DNA sequence: TGCAGCGTTGAGGACGGCTTCAATCAGCCCCAGCATTTT. It codes for CSVEDGFNQPQHF. This rearrangement joins TRBV29-1 to TRBJ1-5; D is uncertain. Between the trimmed V and J ends, which lost 3 bases and 3 bases, there was a span of 9 bases. The CDR3 totals 13 residues. Germline V gene data show CDR1 as SQVTM and CDR2 as ANQGSEA.